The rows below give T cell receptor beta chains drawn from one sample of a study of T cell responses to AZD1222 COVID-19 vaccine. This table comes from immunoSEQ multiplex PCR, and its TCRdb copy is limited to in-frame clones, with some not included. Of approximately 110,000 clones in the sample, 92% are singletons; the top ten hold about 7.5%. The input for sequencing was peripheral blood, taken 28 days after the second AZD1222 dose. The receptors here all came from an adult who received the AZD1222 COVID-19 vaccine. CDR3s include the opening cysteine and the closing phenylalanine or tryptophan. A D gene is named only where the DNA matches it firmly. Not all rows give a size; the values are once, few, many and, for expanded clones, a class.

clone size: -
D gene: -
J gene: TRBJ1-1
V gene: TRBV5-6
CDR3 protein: CASSWQGSGTEAFF
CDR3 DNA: TGTGCCAGCAGCTGGCAGGGATCGGGGACCGAAGCTTTCTTT

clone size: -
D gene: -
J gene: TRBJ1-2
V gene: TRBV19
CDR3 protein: CASSIEGSGGVYGYTF
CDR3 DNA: TGTGCCAGTAGTATAGAGGGGAGCGGGGGCGTCTATGGCTACACCTTC

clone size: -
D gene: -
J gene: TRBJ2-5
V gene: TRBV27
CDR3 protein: CASSFTGFQETQYF
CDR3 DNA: TGTGCCAGCAGTTTTACGGGGTTTCAAGAGACCCAGTACTTC

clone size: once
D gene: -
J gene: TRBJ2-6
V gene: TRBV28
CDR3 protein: CASSSIAGANVLTF
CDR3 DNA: TGTGCCAGCAGTTCCATAGCCGGGGCCAACGTCCTGACTTTC

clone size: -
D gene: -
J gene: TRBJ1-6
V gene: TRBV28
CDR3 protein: CASTWGSSYNSPLHF
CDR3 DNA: TGTGCCAGCACCTGGGGAAGCTCCTATAATTCACCCCTCCACTTT

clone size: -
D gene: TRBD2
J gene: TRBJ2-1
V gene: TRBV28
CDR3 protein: CASSLAGVGDSEQFF
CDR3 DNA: TGTGCCAGCAGTCTAGCGGGAGTCGGAGACTCTGAGCAGTTCTTC

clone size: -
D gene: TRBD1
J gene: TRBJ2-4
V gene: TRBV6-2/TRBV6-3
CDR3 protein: CASSYMTQGAKNIQYF
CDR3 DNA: TGTGCCAGCAGTTACATGACACAGGGGGCAAAAAACATTCAGTACTTC

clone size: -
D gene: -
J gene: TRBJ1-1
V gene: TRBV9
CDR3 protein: CASSGTGSMNTEAFF
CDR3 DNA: TGTGCCAGCAGCGGGACCGGCAGTATGAACACTGAAGCTTTCTTT

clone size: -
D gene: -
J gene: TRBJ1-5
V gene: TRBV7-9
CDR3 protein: CATQGANQPQHF
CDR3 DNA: TGTGCAACCCAGGGTGCCAATCAGCCCCAGCATTTT

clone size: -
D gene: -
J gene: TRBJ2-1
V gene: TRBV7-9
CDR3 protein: CASSSAWGANEQFF
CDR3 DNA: TGTGCCAGCAGCTCGGCATGGGGGGCCAATGAGCAGTTCTTC

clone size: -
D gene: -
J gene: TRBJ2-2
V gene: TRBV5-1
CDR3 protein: CASSPEGVRTGELFF
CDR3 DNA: TGCGCCAGCAGCCCAGAGGGGGTTAGGACCGGGGAGCTGTTTTTT

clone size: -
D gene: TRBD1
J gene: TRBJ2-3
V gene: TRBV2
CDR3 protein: CASSRQGSTDTQYF
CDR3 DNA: TGTGCCAGCAGTCGACAGGGTAGCACAGATACGCAGTATTTT

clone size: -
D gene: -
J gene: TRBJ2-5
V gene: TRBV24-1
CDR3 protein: CATSEGGAGQETQYF
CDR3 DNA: TGTGCCACCAGTGAAGGGGGGGCGGGCCAAGAGACCCAGTACTTC

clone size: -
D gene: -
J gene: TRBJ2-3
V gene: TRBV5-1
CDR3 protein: CASSLIHSSTDTQYF
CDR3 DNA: TGCGCCAGCAGCTTGATCCATTCTAGCACAGATACGCAGTATTTT

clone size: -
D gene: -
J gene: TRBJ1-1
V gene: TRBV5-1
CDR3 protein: CASRGRVVRVGQEKTEAFF
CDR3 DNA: TGCGCCAGCAGGGGCAGGGTGGTGAGGGTGGGACAAGAGAAAACTGAAGCTTTCTTT

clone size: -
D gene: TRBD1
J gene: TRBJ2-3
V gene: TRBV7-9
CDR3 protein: CASSRTGTGTDTQYF
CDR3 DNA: TGTGCCAGCAGCCGTACTGGGACAGGCACAGATACGCAGTATTTT

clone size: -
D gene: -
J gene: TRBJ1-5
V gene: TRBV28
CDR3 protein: CASSSPGDRGQPQHF
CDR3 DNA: TGTGCCAGCAGTTCTCCAGGGGATCGGGGTCAGCCCCAGCATTTT